One sample yielded the 21 T cell receptor beta chains listed below, sequenced in a study of T cells in Graves' hyperthyroidism and ophthalmopathy. There were TCR beta CDR3 regions amplified from RNA transcripts. A set of HTBI primers served as the primers for a first-round RT-PCR of the TCR CDR3. TCRdb re-derived calls from the multiplex PCR reads in MiXCR, one entry per CDR3 protein. In the table there are fewer than 40,000 distinct CDR3 sequences, 52% of which are singletons. Sequenced material: blood. Receptor source: a woman aged 35 to 49 with Graves' ophthalmopathy.

Note on this clonotype: This CDR3 fails to terminate in the conserved phenylalanine or tryptophan, so it likely reflects a read error. The DNA is omitted, as the CDR3 cannot be located on it reliably, and the CDR3 follows TCRdb's listing. The chain employs TRBV9 and TRBJ2-5; the D segment call TRBD2 is taken from the table without a DNA check. Germline CDR1 reads SGDLS; CDR2 reads YYNGEE. The CDR3 comprises 14 residues, both ends counted. This CDR3 reads CASSASNSPLHFGN.

To note about this clonotype: The CDR3 ends on some other residue instead of the conserved phenylalanine or tryptophan, so this is likely a read error. The V call is TRBV6-5, the J call TRBJ1-2; unclear D gene. CDR1 and CDR2 (germline): MNHEY, SVGAGI. V gave up 0 bases and J gave up 8 bases, with 22 bases separating them. This CDR3 spans 17 amino acids. CDR3 loop: CASSYSVPPSVGSGYTL. The DNA for the CDR3 is TGTGCCAGCAGTTACTCCGTCCCCCCCAGTGTCGGTTCAGGCTACACCCTC.

The V call is TRBV2, the J call TRBJ1-3; no definite D call. The CDR3 is 14 residues long. From germline, CDR1 is SNHLY and CDR2 FYNNEI. V lost 8 bases and J 0 bases, leaving 11 bases between the germline ends. CDR3 region: CASGTGSSGNTIYF. The CDR3 coding sequence is TGTGCCAGCGGTACCGGGAGCTCTGGAAACACCATATATTTT.

The CDR3 protein is CASSLDGYDQPQHF. The CDR3 nucleotides read TGTGCCAGCAGCTTAGACGGTTACGATCAGCCCCAGCATTTT. This chain joins TRBV7-9 and TRBJ1-5, with D unclear. Germline V gives CDR1 SEHNR, CDR2 FQNEAQ (reference sequence). The CDR3 has 14 amino acids. V was trimmed by 1 base and J by 5 bases, leaving 9 bases between them. Supplemented by reference TRBV7-9 and TRBJ1-5, the full variable domain reads DTGVSQNPRHKITKRGQNVTFRCDPISEHNRLYWYRQTLGQGPEFLTYFQNEAQLEKSRLLSDRFSAERPKGSFSTLEIQRTEQGDSAMYLCASSLDGYDQPQHFGDGTRLSIL.

The gene calls are TRBV2 and TRBJ1-2; 7 positions match TRBD1. V trimming: 5 bases; J trimming: 7 bases; junction bases outside the gene matches: 13. The germline CDR1 and CDR2 sequences are SNHLY and FYNNEI. This CDR3 is 15 amino acids long. The CDR3 DNA follows: TGTGCCAGCAGTTCGGGAGGGGGCCCTGAAAGTGGCTACACCTTC. It codes for CASSSGGGPESGYTF.

This clonotype is medium-sized. The V call is TRBV2, the J call TRBJ2-7; D gene ambiguous. Germline lookup yields CDR1 SNHLY and CDR2 FYNNEI. The CDR3 is 15 residues long. The V and J ends lost 4 bases and 0 bases respectively, with 13 bases between them. The CDR3 DNA reads as TGTGCCAGCAGTGGGTTAGTGTTAAGCTCCTACGAGCAGTACTTC. Translating gives CASSGLVLSSYEQYF.

About this clonotype: In this CDR3 the conserved last residue, phenylalanine or tryptophan, is missing, so a read error is likely. The genes are TRBV10-3 and TRBJ1-5; D may be TRBD1 (5 bases). From germline, CDR1 is ENHRY and CDR2 SYGVKD. This CDR3 is 16 amino acids long. V was cut by 0 bases and J by 4 bases, with 13 bases left in between. The CDR3 region has the DNA TGTGCCATCAGTGAGTCAAGGGGTAATAGTAATCAGCCCCAGCATTAT. Amino acids: CAISESRGNSNQPQHY.

The chain recombines TRBV2 with TRBJ1-2; perhaps TRBD1 as D (5 bases). Deletions cut 4 bases from V and 3 bases from J, with 9 bases between. This CDR3 has 13 amino acids. From germline, CDR1 is SNHLY and CDR2 FYNNEI. CDR3 sequence reads: CASSARDYYGYTF. Written as DNA, the CDR3 is TGTGCCAGCAGTGCCCGGGACTACTATGGCTACACCTTC.

The gene calls are TRBV6-1 and TRBJ2-7, with TRBD1 matching over 7 bases. The CDR3 consists of 12 residues. CDR1 is MNHNS, CDR2 SASEGT, per germline. The V gene end was trimmed by 6 bases and the J gene end by 3 bases; junction bases not matched to a gene: 2. CDR3 DNA sequence: TGTGCCAGCAGGGGACAGTACTACGAGCAGTACTTC. This codes for CASRGQYYEQYF.

Ten or more counts support this clonotype. This chain uses TRBV5-5 with TRBJ1-6; D remains ambiguous. Germline CDR1 reads SGHKS; CDR2 reads YYEKEE (reference sequence). The CDR3 contains 12 residues. V was trimmed by 3 bases and J by 8 bases, leaving 6 bases between them. The CDR3 coding sequence is TGTGCCAGCAGCTCCCCCGATTCACCCCTCCACTTT. Translation: CASSSPDSPLHF.

This clonotype was found many times. This rearrangement joins TRBV6-2 or TRBV6-3 to TRBJ2-7, with 9 bases identical to TRBD1. The CDR3 has 14 residues. The trim removed 0 bases at V and 7 bases at J, leaving 4 bases unmatched. Germline CDR1 reads MNHEY; CDR2 reads SVGEGT. In DNA, the CDR3 is TGTGCCAGCAGTTACTCGGGACAGGGTGGGGAGCAGTACTTC. This sequence encodes CASSYSGQGGEQYF.

This clonotype was observed at least ten times. The gene calls are TRBV7-9 and TRBJ2-5; D unresolved. Trimming cost V 5 bases and J 4 bases, with 11 bases left between them. Germline lookup yields CDR1 SEHNR and CDR2 FQNEAQ (reference sequence). The CDR3 length is 13 residues. CDR3 DNA: TGTGCCAGCAGCCAGAGAACGGTAGAGACCCAGTACTTC. It encodes CASSQRTVETQYF.

The chain recombines TRBV13 with TRBJ1-5, with D possibly being TRBD1 (6 bases). The V gene's germline CDR1 is PRHDT and CDR2 FYEKMQ (reference sequence). V lost 1 base to trimming and J lost 4 bases, with 8 bases between them. CDR3 size: 14 residues. The CDR3: CASSLEGVNQPQHF. For the CDR3, the DNA is TGTGCCAGCAGCTTAGAGGGGGTTAATCAGCCCCAGCATTTT.

In regard to this clonotype: At one end, the junction sequence differs from germline, possibly due to a read error. The chain joins TRBV7-8 to TRBJ2-3, with 8 positions matching TRBD2. The CDR3 is 15 amino acids. Germline V lookup: CDR1 SGHVS, CDR2 FQNEAQ. CDR3 amino acids: CASSPGGLGENTQYF. The CDR3 DNA is TGCGCCAGCAGCCCGGGGGGGTTAGGGGAGAATACGCAGTATTTT.

In regard to this clonotype: The germline gene is not matched at one end of the junction; a read error may be the cause. The chain joins TRBV18 to TRBJ1-4, with no clear D. This CDR3 comprises 11 residues. Germline values: CDR1 KGHSH, CDR2 LQKENI. CDR3 nucleotides: TGTGCCGGCTCACCGGGTGAAAAACTGTTTTTT. This translates into CAGSPGEKLFF.

This clonotype was observed at least ten times. The chain combines TRBV30 with TRBJ2-7; D is uncertain. Per germline, CDR1 GTSNPN and CDR2 SVGIG (reference sequence). Between the trimmed V and J ends, which lost 5 bases and 5 bases, there was a span of 10 bases. The CDR3 consists of 11 residues. CDR3 sequence: CAWAVVDEQYF. The CDR3 DNA reads as TGTGCCTGGGCCGTGGTCGACGAGCAGTACTTC.

V gene TRBV4-2 combines with J gene TRBJ2-1; no clear D. V was pared by 8 bases and J by 3 bases, with 17 bases between. The CDR3 spans 15 residues. Per the germline V gene, CDR1 is LGHNA and CDR2 is YNFKEQ. CDR3 coding DNA: TGTGCCAGCGGCGCGTCCAGCAGGATCTACAATGAGCAGTTCTTC. This codes for CASGASSRIYNEQFF.

This clonotype was seen ten or more times. A read error may be the cause here, since a much bigger clone is one base away. The chain combines TRBV29-1 with TRBJ2-7; D may be TRBD2 (6 bases). CDR1 SQVTM and CDR2 ANQGSEA come from the germline V gene. There are 14 residues in the CDR3. V was shortened by 3 bases and J by 5 bases, with 17 bases between the two germline ends. The CDR3 spells CSVDRDGSANEQYF. CDR3 nucleotide sequence: TGCAGCGTTGATCGGGACGGGAGTGCTAACGAGCAGTACTTC.

About this clonotype itself: This CDR3 fails to terminate in the conserved phenylalanine or tryptophan, so it likely reflects a read error. J is TRBJ2-5 and V is TRBV11-2, with a tentative D call TRBD2 (5 bases). V lost 4 bases to trimming and J lost 1 base, with 10 bases between them. Germline V gene lookup returns CDR1 SGHAT and CDR2 FQNNGV. The CDR3 totals 14 residues. The CDR3 here is CASSYGIPQETQYV. CDR3 DNA: TGTGCCAGCAGCTACGGGATACCCCAAGAGACCCAGTACGTC.

This clonotype was counted many times. The CDR3 is CASSLAGREAFF. DNA of the CDR3: TGTGCCAGCAGTTTAGCGGGCCGGGAAGCTTTCTTT. V usage is TRBV12-3 or TRBV12-4 and J usage is TRBJ1-1; no definite D call. The V end was cut by 0 bases, the J end by 8 bases, with 7 bases between. This CDR3 region has 12 residues.

This clonotype was recorded at least ten times. This clone may be a read error of a much larger clone one base away. This likely comes from a read error, as the CDR3 has no conserved phenylalanine or tryptophan at its end. This chain joins TRBV7-9 and TRBJ2-5; D is possibly TRBD2 (5 bases). Germline V gene sequence: CDR1 SEHNR, CDR2 FQNEAQ (reference sequence). V was clipped by 5 bases and J by 5 bases, with 12 bases between them. This CDR3 comprises 13 residues. The CDR3 DNA is TGTGCCAGCAGCCCAAGCGGTGTGGAGACCCAGTACCTC. Protein: CASSPSGVETQYL.